This passage covers 32 T cell receptor beta chains from one sample sequenced in a study of monozygotic twins with inflammatory bowel disease. TCRdb re-called the 5' RACE reads and shows each CDR3 protein once, DNA omitted. The sample has around 380,000 distinct CDR3 sequences. Source material: blood. The source of these receptors is a human donor with ulcerative colitis or Crohn's disease, or a healthy co-twin of an affected twin (not recorded which).

The V gene is TRBV5-1, the J gene TRBJ2-5; TCRdb lists TRBD1, though no DNA is available to test this call. Germline V gives CDR1 SGHRS, CDR2 YFSETQ. This CDR3 has 16 amino acids. The CDR3 spells CASSPQSSTAQETQYF.

CDR3 sequence reads: CASSRPGWETEAFF. The rearrangement links TRBV5-1 to TRBJ1-1. The CDR3 consists of 14 residues. Per germline, CDR1 SGHRS and CDR2 YFSETQ.

The V and J genes are TRBV7-2 and TRBJ2-3. In germline, CDR1 is SGHTA, CDR2 FQGNSA. The CDR3 sequence is 13 residues long. The CDR3 here is CASSLGYTDTQYF. Supplemented by reference TRBV7-2 and TRBJ2-3, the full variable domain reads GAGVSQSPSNKVTEKGKDVELRCDPISGHTALYWYRQSLGQGLEFLIYFQGNSAPDKSGLPSDRFSAERTGGSVSTLTIQRTQQEDSAVYLCASSLGYTDTQYFGPGTRLTVL.

This chain connects TRBV20-1 to TRBJ2-4; TCRdb gives TRBD2 as the D gene, but with no DNA this cannot be confirmed. This CDR3 is 15 amino acids long. Germline CDR1 and CDR2: DFQATT and SNEGSKA (reference sequence). Here the CDR3 reads CSARPRGVGKNIQYF.

V usage is TRBV5-5 and J usage is TRBJ2-1; lacking DNA, the TRBD1 call made by TCRdb goes unchecked. The germline CDR1 and CDR2 sequences are SGHKS and YYEKEE (reference sequence). The CDR3 covers 13 residues. The CDR3 loop is CASWGVVGIEQFF. Filled out from reference TRBV5-5 and TRBJ2-1, the complete variable domain reads DAGVTQSPTHLIKTRGQQVTLRCSPISGHKSVSWYQQVLGQGPQFIFQYYEKEERGRGNFPDRFSARQFPNYSSELNVNALLLGDSALYLCASWGVVGIEQFFGPGTRLTVL.

The chain has TRBV6-5 and TRBJ1-2; the D gene TCRdb calls, TRBD1, cannot be checked with no DNA. The CDR3 consists of 17 residues. CDR1 is MNHEY and CDR2 is SVGAGI in the germline V gene. The CDR3 reads CASSYGREGEANYGYTF.

This sequence joins TRBV15 and TRBJ2-1; TCRdb picks TRBD2, but there is no DNA to check that call. The CDR3 length is 15 residues. CDR1 is LNHNV, CDR2 YYDKDF, per germline (reference sequence). CDR3 protein: CATSSRLAGGDEQFF.

The chain employs TRBV4-3 and TRBJ2-3. This CDR3 region has 13 residues. CDR1 LGHNA and CDR2 YSLEER come from the germline V gene. The CDR3 loop is CASSRTLTDTQYF.

The gene calls are TRBV19 and TRBJ2-1; the TCRdb call, TRBD2, lacks DNA for checking. This CDR3 contains 14 residues. Germline V gene lookup returns CDR1 LNHDA and CDR2 SQIVND (reference sequence). The chain's CDR3 is CASSELAEYNEQFF.

V gene TRBV18 combines with J gene TRBJ1-6; checking the TCRdb D call of TRBD1 is not possible without DNA. This CDR3 contains 17 residues. Per germline, CDR1 KGHSH and CDR2 LQKENI. CDR3 protein: CASSPVKGASYNSPLHF.

The chain combines TRBV7-6 with TRBJ2-7; the D call from TCRdb, TRBD2, cannot be confirmed without DNA. Per the germline V gene, CDR1 is SGHVS and CDR2 is FNYEAQ. The length of the CDR3 is 15 residues. CDR3 in amino acids: CASSSGTSGSYEQYF.

V is TRBV7-9 and J is TRBJ1-4; the TCRdb call, TRBD1, lacks DNA for checking. The CDR3 length is 14 residues. Germline V lookup: CDR1 SEHNR, CDR2 FQNEAQ (reference sequence). The CDR3 loop reads CASSPPDIGEKLFF.

The chain employs TRBV5-1 and TRBJ2-3; TCRdb's D call, TRBD2, is unchecked because there is no DNA. The CDR3 runs to 14 residues. The germline V gene encodes CDR1 SGHRS and CDR2 YFSETQ. CDR3: CASSFVEPLDTQYF. The complete variable domain, with remaining parts taken from reference TRBV5-1 and TRBJ2-3, reads KAGVTQTPRYLIKTRGQQVTLSCSPISGHRSVSWYQQTPGQGLQFLFEYFSETQRNKGNFPGRFSGRQFSNSRSEMNVSTLELGDSALYLCASSFVEPLDTQYFGPGTRLTVL.

This chain joins TRBV4-1 and TRBJ2-1; the D gene TCRdb calls, TRBD1, cannot be checked with no DNA. Looked up from germline, CDR1 is MGHRA and CDR2 is YSYEKL. CDR3 length equals 15 residues. Here the CDR3 reads CASSHQLGTRNEQFF.

The CDR3 reads CSAETGTGENAEAFF. This chain joins TRBV20-1 and TRBJ1-1; TCRdb names TRBD1, which stays unverified in the absence of DNA. This CDR3 contains 15 residues. CDR1 is DFQATT and CDR2 is SNEGSKA in the germline V gene (reference sequence).

The rearrangement uses TRBV10-2 and TRBJ1-3; no DNA is available, so the TRBD1 call from TCRdb remains unchecked. The CDR3 is 14 amino acids. CDR1 WSHSY and CDR2 SAAADI come from the germline V gene. The CDR3 reads CASSEQGNKGAIYF.

The gene calls are TRBV20-1 and TRBJ2-5; lacking DNA, the TRBD1 call made by TCRdb goes unchecked. The CDR3 has 15 residues. Per the germline V gene, CDR1 is DFQATT and CDR2 is SNEGSKA (reference sequence). The CDR3 sequence: CSARKSREQVETQYF.

This chain joins TRBV7-9 and TRBJ1-2; the D gene TCRdb calls, TRBD1, cannot be checked with no DNA. The CDR3 is 16 amino acids. From germline, CDR1 is SEHNR and CDR2 FQNEAQ (reference sequence). CDR3: CASSLIGSRGDYGYTF.

The CDR3 is CASSLWDRAKEYEQYF. This sequence joins TRBV5-1 and TRBJ2-7; TCRdb calls TRBD1, which cannot be checked without DNA. CDR1 is SGHRS and CDR2 is YFSETQ in the germline V gene. This CDR3 has 16 residues.

V and J are TRBV7-2 and TRBJ2-2; the TCRdb D gene call, TRBD1, has no DNA to confirm it. CDR3 length equals 13 residues. Germline V gene data show CDR1 as SGHTA and CDR2 as FQGNSA. CDR3 amino acids: CASRRQGTGELFF.

The chain is built from TRBV7-9 and TRBJ1-1; without DNA, the TCRdb call of TRBD1 cannot be checked. The CDR3 has 14 amino acids. Germline lookup yields CDR1 SEHNR and CDR2 FQNEAQ (reference sequence). This CDR3 reads CASSFQQANTEAFF.

The gene calls are TRBV5-1 and TRBJ2-2. The CDR3 is made up of 14 amino acids. Germline CDR1 is SGHRS and CDR2 is YFSETQ. The chain's CDR3 is CASSLMGNTGELFF.

The rearrangement uses TRBV4-2 and TRBJ1-2; the D call from TCRdb, TRBD1, cannot be confirmed without DNA. This CDR3 comprises 15 residues. Germline CDR1 reads LGHNA; CDR2 reads YNFKEQ. This CDR3 is CASSQDLNAGGGYTF.

The chain carries TRBV20-1 and TRBJ2-3. The CDR3 is 15 residues long. Germline CDR1 is DFQATT and CDR2 is SNEGSKA (reference sequence). CDR3: CSARVKGLAPDTLYF.

This chain links TRBV29-1 with TRBJ2-5; TCRdb outputs TRBD1, but without DNA this stays unchecked. This CDR3 contains 13 residues. Germline lookup yields CDR1 SQVTM and CDR2 ANQGSEA. The CDR3 is CSVAQGRGETQYF.

The chain has TRBV11-2 and TRBJ1-2; TCRdb indicates TRBD1, and absent DNA this call remains unverified. The CDR3 contains 14 residues. In germline, CDR1 is SGHAT, CDR2 FQNNGV. CDR3 sequence reads: CASSPDRDNYGYTF.

The rearrangement joins TRBV5-1 to TRBJ2-2. The CDR3 sequence is 16 residues long. In germline, CDR1 is SGHRS, CDR2 YFSETQ. The CDR3 sequence is CASSLNVPSDPGELFF. The full variable domain, with the rest looked up from reference TRBV5-1 and TRBJ2-2, is KAGVTQTPRYLIKTRGQQVTLSCSPISGHRSVSWYQQTPGQGLQFLFEYFSETQRNKGNFPGRFSGRQFSNSRSEMNVSTLELGDSALYLCASSLNVPSDPGELFFGEGSRLTVL.

The chain joins TRBV20-1 to TRBJ1-1. The CDR3 length is 11 residues. Germline V gene data show CDR1 as DFQATT and CDR2 as SNEGSKA (reference sequence). The CDR3: CSASRTSEAFF.

The rearrangement uses TRBV5-6 and TRBJ1-2. Germline V lookup: CDR1 SGHDT, CDR2 YYEEEE. The CDR3 is 13 amino acids. CDR3 amino acids: CASSPAGMGGYTF. Using reference TRBV5-6 and TRBJ1-2 for the parts outside the CDR3, the full variable domain is DAGVTQSPTHLIKTRGQQVTLRCSPKSGHDTVSWYQQALGQGPQFIFQYYEEEERQRGNFPDRFSGHQFPNYSSELNVNALLLGDSALYLCASSPAGMGGYTFGSGTRLTVV.

This rearrangement joins TRBV4-1 to TRBJ2-5; TCRdb's D gene call, TRBD1, goes unchecked for lack of DNA. Germline CDR1 MGHRA, CDR2 YSYEKL. This CDR3 spans 15 amino acids. The CDR3 reads CASSPRAGAQETQYF.

V usage is TRBV6-1 and J usage is TRBJ2-7; the D call from TCRdb, TRBD1, cannot be confirmed without DNA. The CDR3 is 15 amino acids. Looked up from germline, CDR1 is MNHNS and CDR2 is SASEGT. The CDR3 region is CASSEWTRSSYEQYF.

CDR3 sequence: CASSQDLLGGYTF. The chain uses TRBV4-3 and TRBJ1-2. The V gene's germline CDR1 is LGHNA and CDR2 YSLEER. The CDR3 spans 13 residues.